A selection of T cell receptor beta chains follows, all from one sample in a study of shared clonotypes between healthy human individuals. Sequenced by immunoSEQ multiplex PCR; TCRdb stores in-frame clones only, minus some. The profile covers roughly 640,000 clones, with over 65% appearing a single time and 1.5% to 2% taken by the ten largest. What was sequenced was memory CD4+ T cells sorted from blood. These TCRs come from a young woman in good health. The CDR3 runs from the conserved cysteine through the conserved F or W. A D gene is named only where the DNA matches it firmly. The size of a clone is reported for some rows only, either as once, few or many, or as a class for expanded clones.

abundance: .; j_gene: TRBJ2-5; d_gene: TRBD2; v_gene: TRBV4-2; CDR3aa: CASSQEPGTSGTSAQYF; CDR3nt: TGTGCCAGCAGCCAAGAGCCCGGGACTAGCGGGACATCGGCCCAGTACTTC
abundance: .; j_gene: TRBJ1-1; d_gene: .; v_gene: TRBV10-3; CDR3aa: CAISERGGTEAFF; CDR3nt: TGTGCCATCAGTGAGAGGGGTGGCACTGAAGCTTTCTTT
abundance: once; j_gene: TRBJ2-1; d_gene: TRBD2; v_gene: TRBV20-1; CDR3aa: CGYLTSREQFF; CDR3nt: TGCGGCTATCTGACTAGCAGGGAGCAGTTCTTC
abundance: few; j_gene: TRBJ1-1; d_gene: TRBD1; v_gene: TRBV28; CDR3aa: CASSSTGEGTEAFF; CDR3nt: TGTGCCAGCAGTTCCACAGGGGAGGGGACTGAAGCTTTCTTT
abundance: .; j_gene: TRBJ2-7; d_gene: TRBD1; v_gene: TRBV10-3; CDR3aa: CAIRDRAYEQYF; CDR3nt: TGTGCCATCAGGGACAGGGCCTACGAGCAGTACTTC
abundance: .; j_gene: TRBJ1-3; d_gene: .; v_gene: TRBV18; CDR3aa: CASQSRDGNTIYF; CDR3nt: TGTGCCAGCCAGTCTCGCGATGGAAACACCATATATTTT
abundance: once; j_gene: TRBJ2-7; d_gene: .; v_gene: TRBV30; CDR3aa: CAWSEDRYEQYF; CDR3nt: TGTGCCTGGAGCGAAGACAGGTACGAGCAGTACTTC
abundance: .; j_gene: TRBJ1-3; d_gene: .; v_gene: TRBV9; CDR3aa: CASGDHLISGNTIYF; CDR3nt: TGTGCCAGCGGAGACCACCTAATCTCTGGAAACACCATATATTTT
abundance: .; j_gene: TRBJ2-3; d_gene: TRBD1; v_gene: TRBV7-6; CDR3aa: CASSKTGTDTQYF; CDR3nt: TGTGCCAGCAGCAAGACAGGGACAGATACGCAGTATTTT
abundance: once; j_gene: TRBJ2-3; d_gene: .; v_gene: TRBV9; CDR3aa: CASSVGEGTQYF; CDR3nt: TGTGCCAGCAGCGTAGGCGAAGGTACGCAGTATTTT
abundance: .; j_gene: TRBJ2-7; d_gene: .; v_gene: TRBV29-1; CDR3aa: CSVVVAFYEQYF; CDR3nt: TGCAGCGTTGTGGTAGCTTTCTACGAGCAGTACTTC
abundance: .; j_gene: TRBJ1-5; d_gene: .; v_gene: TRBV4-1; CDR3aa: CASSQEGHGNQPQHF; CDR3nt: TGCGCCAGCAGCCAAGAAGGACATGGCAATCAGCCCCAGCATTTT
abundance: few; j_gene: TRBJ1-2; d_gene: .; v_gene: TRBV7-2; CDR3aa: CASSYGPQGNYGYTF; CDR3nt: TGTGCCAGCAGCTACGGACCACAGGGAAACTATGGCTACACCTTC
abundance: few; j_gene: TRBJ2-3; d_gene: TRBD1; v_gene: TRBV15; CDR3aa: CATSRVGTGSPDTQYF; CDR3nt: TGTGCCACCAGCAGAGTGGGGACAGGATCACCAGATACGCAGTATTTT
abundance: .; j_gene: TRBJ1-5; d_gene: TRBD1; v_gene: TRBV9; CDR3aa: CASSPTGTGGQPQHF; CDR3nt: TGTGCCAGCAGTCCTACCGGGACAGGGGGCCAGCCCCAGCATTTT
abundance: .; j_gene: TRBJ2-7; d_gene: .; v_gene: TRBV10-2; CDR3aa: CASFDGLTYEQYF; CDR3nt: TGCGCCAGCTTCGACGGCCTGACCTACGAGCAGTACTTC
abundance: many; j_gene: TRBJ2-3; d_gene: TRBD1; v_gene: TRBV19; CDR3aa: CASTTGTGAFTDTQYF; CDR3nt: TGTGCCAGTACCACCGGGACAGGGGCTTTCACAGATACGCAGTATTTT
abundance: .; j_gene: TRBJ2-5; d_gene: .; v_gene: TRBV6-5; CDR3aa: CASSYTGEETQYF; CDR3nt: TGTGCCAGCAGTTACACTGGGGAAGAGACCCAGTACTTC
abundance: many; j_gene: TRBJ2-1; d_gene: TRBD2; v_gene: TRBV4-2; CDR3aa: CASSQDPSGNFGEQFF; CDR3nt: TGTGCCAGCAGCCAAGATCCCAGCGGGAACTTCGGTGAGCAGTTCTTC
abundance: .; j_gene: TRBJ1-4; d_gene: TRBD1; v_gene: TRBV5-1; CDR3aa: CASSGDRANEKLFF; CDR3nt: TGCGCCAGCAGCGGGGACAGGGCGAATGAAAAACTGTTTTTT
abundance: once; j_gene: TRBJ2-5; d_gene: .; v_gene: TRBV9; CDR3aa: CASSVGLGTQYF; CDR3nt: TGTGCCAGCAGCGTGGGACTCGGGACCCAGTACTTC
abundance: few; j_gene: TRBJ2-3; d_gene: .; v_gene: TRBV19; CDR3aa: CASTGLASTDTQYF; CDR3nt: TGTGCCAGTACGGGTTTAGCTAGCACAGATACGCAGTATTTT
abundance: .; j_gene: TRBJ2-2; d_gene: .; v_gene: TRBV5-1; CDR3aa: CASRPPTGTGELFF; CDR3nt: TGCGCCAGCAGGCCACCGACAGGCACCGGGGAGCTGTTTTTT
abundance: .; j_gene: TRBJ1-5; d_gene: TRBD1; v_gene: TRBV2; CDR3aa: CASSPRPGGRNQPQHF; CDR3nt: TGTGCCAGCAGTCCTAGACCAGGGGGCAGGAATCAGCCCCAGCATTTT
abundance: .; j_gene: TRBJ1-4; d_gene: .; v_gene: TRBV5-1; CDR3aa: CASSMAQREELFF; CDR3nt: TGCGCCAGCAGCATGGCCCAGCGGGAGGAACTGTTTTTT
abundance: .; j_gene: TRBJ2-7; d_gene: TRBD2; v_gene: TRBV5-1; CDR3aa: CASSQGTTSSYEQYF; CDR3nt: TGCGCCAGCAGCCAAGGGACTACCAGCTCCTACGAGCAGTACTTC